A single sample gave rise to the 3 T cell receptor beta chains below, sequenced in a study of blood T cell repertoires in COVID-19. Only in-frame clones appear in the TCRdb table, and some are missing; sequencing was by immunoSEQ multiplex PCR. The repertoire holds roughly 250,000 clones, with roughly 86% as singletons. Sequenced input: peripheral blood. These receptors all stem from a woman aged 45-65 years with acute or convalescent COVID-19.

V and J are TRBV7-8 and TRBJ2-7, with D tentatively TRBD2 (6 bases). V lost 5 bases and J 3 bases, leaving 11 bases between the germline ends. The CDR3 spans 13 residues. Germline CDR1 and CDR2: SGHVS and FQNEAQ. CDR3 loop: CASSHLEGYEQYF. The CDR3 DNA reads TGTGCCAGCAGCCACCTGGAGGGCTACGAGCAGTACTTC.

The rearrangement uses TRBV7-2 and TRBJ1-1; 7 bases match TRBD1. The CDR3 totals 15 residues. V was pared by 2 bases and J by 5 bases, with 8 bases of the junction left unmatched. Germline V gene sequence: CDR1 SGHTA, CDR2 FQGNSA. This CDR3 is CASSLSPGGNTEAFF. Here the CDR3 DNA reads TGTGCCAGCAGCTTAAGTCCAGGGGGAAATACTGAAGCTTTCTTT.

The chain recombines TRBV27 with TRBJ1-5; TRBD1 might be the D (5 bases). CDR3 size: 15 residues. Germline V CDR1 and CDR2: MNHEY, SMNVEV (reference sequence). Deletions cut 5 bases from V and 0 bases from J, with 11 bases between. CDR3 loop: CASSRQSNSNQPQHF. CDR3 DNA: TGTGCCAGCAGTAGACAGTCGAATAGCAATCAGCCCCAGCATTTT.